This is a list of T cell receptor beta chains from one sample in a study of patients and donors after allogeneic stem cell transplantation. Via MiXCR, TCRdb re-called the RT-PCR reads, giving one row per CDR3 protein. This sample has approximately 200,000 distinct CDR3 sequences; 38% occur once, and the top ten carry around a tenth. Material for sequencing was blood, either unsorted or a sorted T cell fraction (not recorded which). The receptor source for this set is a human donor who was either an allogeneic HSCT recipient or a stem cell or donor lymphocyte infusion donor (not recorded which). It is not recorded whose cells these are; they may come from a transplant donor. CDR3s include the opening cysteine and the closing phenylalanine or tryptophan. Each record gives: J gene, V gene, CDR3 protein.

>TRBJ1-1|TRBV3-1
CASSQEFPTTEAFF
>TRBJ1-1|TRBV15
CATDYPGRMNTEAFF
>TRBJ1-2|TRBV28
CASSQTGGNYGYTF
>TRBJ2-7|TRBV9
CASSAGQGLYYEQYF
>TRBJ1-2|TRBV3-1
CASSQDPSLRSGYTF
>TRBJ2-1|TRBV29-1
CSVVPTGTSSYNEQFF
>TRBJ1-1|TRBV20-1
CSAMVRRTEAFF
>TRBJ1-1|TRBV7-9
CASSLSKTFGGITEAFF
>TRBJ1-1|TRBV12-3/TRBV12-4
CASSFGRASEAFF
>TRBJ1-1|TRBV10-3
CAISESIGRLNTEAFF
>TRBJ2-5|TRBV27
CASSLSSGTHATQYF
>TRBJ1-1|TRBV12-3/TRBV12-4
CAITGGGRTEAFF
>TRBJ2-3|TRBV10-2
CASSRNREGTDTQYF
>TRBJ1-2|TRBV7-2
CASSLVTGGYYGYTF
>TRBJ2-5|TRBV5-1
CASSFGGTSGETQYF
>TRBJ1-6|TRBV6-6
CASSYSGDSPLHF
>TRBJ1-2|TRBV6-1
CASSEELRRGYTF
>TRBJ2-7|TRBV9
CASSVATWAEQYF
>TRBJ2-3|TRBV5-1
CASSPGTNTDTQYF
>TRBJ1-4|TRBV10-3
CATWMGEGDEKLFF
>TRBJ2-2|TRBV12-3/TRBV12-4
CASSLDSKHGELFF
>TRBJ2-6|TRBV28
CASSLGPWDNVLTF
>TRBJ2-7|TRBV25-1
CASSEVYEQYF
>TRBJ1-2|TRBV27
CASSLSLRYYGYTF
>TRBJ2-1|TRBV7-6
CASSSRTSRGEQFF
>TRBJ1-6|TRBV6-5
CASSHRPRRDSPLHF
>TRBJ1-6|TRBV6-6
CASSYWGESPLHF
>TRBJ2-2|TRBV12-3/TRBV12-4
CASSLAAKLFF
>TRBJ2-2|TRBV19
CASSGMGNTGELFF
>TRBJ1-6|TRBV20-1
CSAEGDNSPLHF
>TRBJ1-3|TRBV9
CASSMDRGPGNTIYF
>TRBJ2-1|TRBV5-6
CASSLAVLLYNEQFF
>TRBJ1-2|TRBV5-1
CASSLEPGSNYGYTF
>TRBJ2-7|TRBV3-1
CASSQDSGTGEQYF